This note documents a single T cell receptor (beta chain) sequence. These data originate in a study of blood T cell repertoires in COVID-19. TCRdb keeps only in-frame clones here, not all; method: immunoSEQ multiplex PCR. This sample has about 280,000 clones, with about 85% found just once. All enrollees were about 18 to 95 years old and from about two dozen US areas. This clonotype was sampled from a woman between 50 and 59 years old who had recovered from COVID-19. Sequencing was carried out using PBMCs or T cells enriched from blood (not recorded which).

The CDR3 loop is CASSRTGGGTEAFF. CDR3 sequence (DNA): TGTGCCAGCAGCCGGACAGGGGGCGGAACTGAAGCTTTCTTT. The chain joins TRBV3-1 (or the pseudogene TRBV3-2) to TRBJ1-1, with 11 bases identical to TRBD1. The CDR3 runs 14 residues. With 4 bases clipped from V and 5 bases from J, the junction kept 3 bases outside the gene matches. The V gene's germline CDR1 is LGHDT and CDR2 YNNKEL (reference sequence).